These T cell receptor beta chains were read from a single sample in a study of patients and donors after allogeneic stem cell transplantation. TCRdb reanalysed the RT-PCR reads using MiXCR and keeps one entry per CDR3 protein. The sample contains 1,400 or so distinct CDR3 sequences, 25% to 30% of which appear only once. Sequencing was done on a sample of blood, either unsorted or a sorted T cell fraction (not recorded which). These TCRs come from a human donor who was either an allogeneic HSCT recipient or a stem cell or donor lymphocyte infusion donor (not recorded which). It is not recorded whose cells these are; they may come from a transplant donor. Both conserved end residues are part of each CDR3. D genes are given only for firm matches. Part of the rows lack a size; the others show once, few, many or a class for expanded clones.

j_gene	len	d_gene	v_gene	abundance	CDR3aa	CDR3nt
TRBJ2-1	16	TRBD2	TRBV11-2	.	CASSRSVTSPYNEQFF	TGTGCCAGCAGCCGATCCGTGACTAGCCCCTACAATGAGCAGTTCTTC
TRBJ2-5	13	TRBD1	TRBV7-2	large	CASSPGTVETQYF	TGTGCCAGCAGCCCCGGGACAGTGGAGACCCAGTACTTC
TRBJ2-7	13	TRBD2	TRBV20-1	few	CSAHSGRKNEQYF	TGCAGTGCCCATAGCGGGAGGAAAAACGAGCAGTACTTC
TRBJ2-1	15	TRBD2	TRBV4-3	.	CASSPLAGARDEQFF	TGCGCCAGCAGCCCCCTAGCGGGGGCGAGGGATGAGCAGTTCTTC
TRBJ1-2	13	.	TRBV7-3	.	CASSLNGNYGYTF	TGTGCCAGCAGCTTAAACGGAAACTATGGCTACACCTTC
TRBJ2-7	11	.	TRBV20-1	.	CSAIEGYEQYF	TGCAGTGCTATTGAGGGCTACGAGCAGTACTTC
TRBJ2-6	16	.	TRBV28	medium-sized	CASSPTTSSGANVLTF	TGTGCCAGCAGCCCTACTACCAGCTCTGGGGCCAACGTCCTGACTTTC
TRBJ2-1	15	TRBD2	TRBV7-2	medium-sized	CASSLGTSGSYEQFF	TGTGCCAGCAGCTTGGGGACTAGCGGGAGCTATGAGCAGTTCTTC
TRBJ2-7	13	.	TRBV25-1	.	CASSELGAYEQYF	TGTGCCAGCAGTGAACTAGGGGCCTACGAGCAGTACTTC
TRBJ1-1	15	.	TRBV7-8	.	CASSTRQYFSAEAFF	TGTGCCAGCAGCACCCGACAGTACTTCTCCGCTGAAGCTTTCTTT
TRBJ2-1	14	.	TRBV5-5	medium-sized	CASTRTGTFDEQFF	TGTGCCAGCACCAGGACTGGGACTTTCGATGAGCAGTTCTTC
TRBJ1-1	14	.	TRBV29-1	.	CSADDGPKGTEAFF	TGCAGCGCAGACGACGGACCAAAGGGGACTGAAGCTTTCTTT
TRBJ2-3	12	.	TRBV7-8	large	CASSLRPDTQYF	TGTGCCAGCAGCTTAAGGCCAGATACGCAGTATTTT
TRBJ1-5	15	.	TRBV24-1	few	CATSDRGGSNQPQHF	TGTGCCACCAGTGACAGGGGCGGTAGCAATCAGCCCCAGCATTTT
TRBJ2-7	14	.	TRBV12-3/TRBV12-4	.	CASSLDPPGREQYF	TGTGCCAGCAGTTTAGATCCACCAGGACGCGAGCAGTACTTC
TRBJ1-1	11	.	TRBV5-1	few	CASRGETEAFF	TGCGCCAGCAGAGGGGAAACTGAAGCTTTCTTT
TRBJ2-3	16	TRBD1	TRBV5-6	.	CASSLDRGRPGDTQYF	TGTGCCAGCAGCTTGGACAGGGGAAGACCAGGAGATACGCAGTATTTT
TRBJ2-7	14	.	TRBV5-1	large	CASSHGHGNYEQYF	TGCGCCAGCAGCCATGGACACGGGAACTACGAGCAGTACTTC
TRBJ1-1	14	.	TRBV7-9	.	CASSLGGRYPEAFF	TGTGCCAGCAGCTTAGGGGGTAGGTACCCTGAAGCTTTCTTT
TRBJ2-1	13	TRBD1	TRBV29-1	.	CSVEGQGFNEQFF	TGCAGCGTTGAGGGACAGGGTTTCAATGAGCAGTTCTTC
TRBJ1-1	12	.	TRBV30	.	CAWRRGNTEAFF	TGTGCCTGGAGGCGCGGGAACACTGAAGCTTTCTTT
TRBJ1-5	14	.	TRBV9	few	CASSPGASNQPQHF	TGTGCCAGCAGCCCCGGGGCGTCTAATCAGCCCCAGCATTTT
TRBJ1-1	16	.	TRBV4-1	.	CASSQGDIRGDSEAFF	TGCGCCAGCAGCCAAGGCGACATCAGGGGAGACTCTGAAGCTTTCTTT
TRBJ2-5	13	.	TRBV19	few	CASIGEPQETQYF	TGTGCCAGTATTGGGGAACCACAAGAGACCCAGTACTTC
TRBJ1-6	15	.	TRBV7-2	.	CASSLSGQSNSPLHF	TGTGCCAGCAGCTTATCAGGGCAAAGTAATTCACCCCTCCACTTT
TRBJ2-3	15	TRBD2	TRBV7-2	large	CASSLSSGNIQAQYF	TGTGCCAGCAGCTTAAGTAGCGGGAATATTCAGGCGCAGTATTTT
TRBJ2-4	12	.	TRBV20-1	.	CSAMYDKNIQYF	TGCAGTGCCATGTACGACAAAAACATTCAGTACTTC
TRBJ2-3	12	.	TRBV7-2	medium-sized	CASSGGTDTQYF	TGTGCCAGCAGTGGGGGAACAGATACGCAGTATTTT
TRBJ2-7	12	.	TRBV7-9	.	CASNSGTYEQYF	TGTGCCAGCAATTCCGGGACCTACGAGCAGTACTTC
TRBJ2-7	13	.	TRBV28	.	CASRPGSSYEQYF	TGTGCCAGCAGACCAGGAAGCTCCTACGAGCAGTACTTC
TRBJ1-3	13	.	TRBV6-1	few	CASGKDGGNTIYF	TGTGCCAGCGGGAAGGACGGTGGAAACACCATATATTTT
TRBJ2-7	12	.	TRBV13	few	CASSVPGGEQYF	TGTGCCAGCAGCGTTCCAGGAGGCGAGCAGTACTTC
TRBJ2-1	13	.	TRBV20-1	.	CVGLADGYNEQFF	TGCGTCGGGTTAGCGGACGGCTACAATGAGCAGTTCTTC
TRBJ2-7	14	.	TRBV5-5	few	CASSLRAQAYEQYF	TGTGCCAGCAGCTTGAGGGCCCAAGCCTACGAGCAGTACTTC
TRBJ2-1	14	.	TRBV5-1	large	CASSRGGYNNEQFF	TGCGCCAGCAGCCGGGGCGGGTATAACAATGAGCAGTTCTTC
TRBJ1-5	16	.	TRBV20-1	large	CSARPFTDSSNQPQHF	TGCAGTGCTAGACCATTTACCGACAGTAGCAATCAGCCCCAGCATTTT
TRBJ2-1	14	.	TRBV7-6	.	CASCSGNSYNEQFF	TGTGCCAGCTGTAGCGGAAACTCCTACAATGAGCAGTTCTTC
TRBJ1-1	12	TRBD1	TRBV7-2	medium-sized	CASSPRTGEAFF	TGTGCCAGCAGCCCGAGGACAGGGGAAGCTTTCTTT
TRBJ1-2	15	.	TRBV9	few	CASSPTSELSEGYTF	TGTGCCAGCAGCCCGACCTCGGAACTCTCGGAGGGCTACACCTTC